This entry features one T cell receptor beta chain sequence. The antigen it recognizes is unknown. Per-nucleotide qualities are absent, and no much larger clonotype sits a single base away. The library was produced with PCR. The instrument was an Illumina HiSeq 4000. Preparation of bulk TCR libraries followed a previously described approach, with the TCR primers listed in Table S5. Total RNA was purified with the Qiagen AllPrep DNA/RNA kit. Before analysis, reads from multiple sequencing runs of one library were combined. As for how the authors treated the data: Reads were retained only if an exact TCR constant sequence was present, and the retained reads were trimmed to 150 nt and grouped according to their 12-nt molecular barcodes. Within each barcode group, reads were sub-clustered at a 15% Levenshtein threshold, and quality-weighted consensus sequences were built per RNA molecule. Non-functional sequences were discarded, and so were lower-count sequences lying one edit away from another sequence. Barcode sub-clusters with fewer than 20% of the maximum read count were removed, based on fitting two negative binomial distributions. TCRdb trimmed the raw reads at Q25, called clones with MiXCR and kept productive beta chains. Duplicate CDR3 protein sequences are folded into a single record with the most common DNA and genes. The V and J calls here are based on TCRdb, not the publication. Within this sample are around 460,000 distinct CDR3 sequences, with 20% to 25% of them counted one time only. The top ten clones comprise 0.7% to 0.95% of the sample.

These data belong to a study of molecular identifiers for immune sequencing clone quantification (dated by TCRdb to the late 2010s). As for the study more broadly: For a replicate experiment, the RNA from either approximately 20,000 or 100,000 naive CD8 T cells was divided into five aliquots, and four of those aliquots went on to sequencing. This methods study benchmarked molecular-identifier clustering-based TCR repertoire sequencing (MIDCIRS) and TCR RNA copy counting, using CD8 T cells to do so.

The CDR3 numbers 15 residues from cysteine through phenylalanine. This entry keeps only the CDR3 DNA: 45 bases, framed from base 1. As encoded in the germline V gene, CDR1 is KGHDR while CDR2 is SFDVKD. V gives up 3 bases and J gives up 4 bases, and the segment between their germline ends measures 12 bases. Broader findings and caveats from the paper: In CMV-specific effector cells, over 99% of molecules were held by clones above 20 RNA copies, whereas under 1% of molecules were held by such clones in naive cells. When barcode sub-clustering was omitted, TCR diversity was inflated by chimeric consensus sequences, with chimeras reaching as high as 47%. Highly expanded clone sizes could be underestimated if identical TCR molecules share a barcode. Naive libraries contained spiked-in Jurkat TCR RNA (roughly 10 copies' worth), which is not part of the donor repertoire. Even against a background of about 960,000 naive CD8 T cells, spiked-in Jurkat TCR RNA amounting to a single cell's worth was reported to be detectable. Modeling gave roughly 3 recovered TCR RNA copies per cell versus approximately 11 by digital PCR, implying about 30% capture efficiency.

Naive CD8 T cell libraries were made from approximately 20,000 to 1,000,000 sorted cells using 10%, 30% or 50% of purified RNA. Naive CD8 T cells, defined as CD8+CD4-CCR7+CD45RA+, were FACS-sorted into RLT Plus buffer on a BD FACSAria II. To test detection sensitivity, Jurkat RNA equal to 10 or so TCR copies was added to samples of about 20,000-1,100,000 naive CD8 T cells. Enrichment of CD8 T cells was done with RosetteSep CD8+ T Cell Enrichment Cocktail plus Ficoll-Paque, and ACK red cell lysis came afterward. The sequencing sample was made of naive CD8+ T cells from blood, with Jurkat cell RNA spiked in. What the cell subset or site label conveys for this sample: FACS-sorted CD8+CD4-CCR7+CD45RA+ naive T cells. The clonotype comes from a human donor in good health. Some libraries in this study had Jurkat cell RNA spiked in. The chain employs TRBV24-1 and TRBJ1-5, with the D gene not confidently named. Here is the DNA: TGTGCCACCAGTGATCCGGACGGTAGAAATCAGCCCCAGCATTTT. Translated, this gives CATSDPDGRNQPQHF.